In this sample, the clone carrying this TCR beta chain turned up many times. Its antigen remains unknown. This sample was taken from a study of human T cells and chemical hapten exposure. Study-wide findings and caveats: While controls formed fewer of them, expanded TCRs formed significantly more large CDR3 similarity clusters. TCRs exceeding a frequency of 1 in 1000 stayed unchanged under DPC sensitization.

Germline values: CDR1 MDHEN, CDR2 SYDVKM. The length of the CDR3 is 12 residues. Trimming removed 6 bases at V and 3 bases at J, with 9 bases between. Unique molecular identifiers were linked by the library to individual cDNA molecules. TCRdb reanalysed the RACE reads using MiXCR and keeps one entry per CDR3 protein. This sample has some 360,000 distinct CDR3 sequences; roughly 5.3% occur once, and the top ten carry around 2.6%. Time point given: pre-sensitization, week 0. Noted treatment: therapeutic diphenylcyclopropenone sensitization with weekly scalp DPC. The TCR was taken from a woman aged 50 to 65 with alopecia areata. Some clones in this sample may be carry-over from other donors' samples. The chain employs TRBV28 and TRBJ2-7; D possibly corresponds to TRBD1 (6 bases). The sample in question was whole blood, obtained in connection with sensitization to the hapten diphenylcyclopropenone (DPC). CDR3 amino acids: CASRAGVYEQYF. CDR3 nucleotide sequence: TGTGCCAGCAGGGCAGGGGTCTACGAGCAGTACTTC.